The sequence of this T cell receptor beta chain was determined in a study of OX40 agonist ivuxolimab in advanced cancers. Overall study: Patients treated during dose escalation were battling hepatocellular carcinoma, melanoma, renal cell or head and neck cancer. Among those enrolled, mean age was around 55 years (range roughly 20 to 85) and 75% to 85% were male. Partial responses, seen in three patients, involved one hepatocellular carcinoma and two cutaneous melanomas.

Repertoires were generated with immunoSEQ multiplex PCR, while TCRdb's copy carries only in-frame clones and drops some. Of roughly 40,000 clones detected, about nine tenths appear once; the ten largest clones hold 6%. Deletions cut 7 bases from V and 5 bases from J, with 9 bases between. The V gene's germline CDR1 is SNHLY and CDR2 FYNNEI. CDR3 length equals 12 residues. V gene TRBV2 combines with J gene TRBJ1-3, with D unresolved. This material consisted of CD4+ or CD8+ T cells sorted from blood, taken in a trial of the OX40 agonist ivuxolimab. The sequence was obtained from an adult with an advanced solid tumor such as melanoma, head and neck, liver or kidney cancer. CDR3 amino acids: CASIGPRNTIYF. The CDR3 nucleotides read TGTGCCAGCATCGGCCCTAGAAACACCATATATTTT.